The 32 T cell receptor beta chains in this list originate from one sample, sequenced in a study of shared clonotypes between healthy human individuals. Data came from immunoSEQ multiplex PCR; TCRdb stores just in-frame clones and leaves some out. The data contain roughly 1.5 million clones, around 98% of them singletons. Sequenced material: naive CD4+ T cells sorted from blood. The subset: CD45RA+ positively selected. The receptors stem from a young man in good health.

This chain uses TRBV30 with TRBJ2-5; 10 nucleotides agree with TRBD1. The CDR3 extends over 14 amino acids. Per germline, CDR1 GTSNPN and CDR2 SVGIG (reference sequence). V dropped 1 base and J dropped 4; count of bases not matched to a gene: 3. The DNA for the CDR3 is TGTGCCTGGAGTGGGACAGGGGGAGGAGAGACCCAGTACTTC. This codes for CAWSGTGGGETQYF.

This chain joins TRBV18 and TRBJ1-1, with TRBD1 matching over 7 bases. Per germline, CDR1 KGHSH and CDR2 LQKENI. The CDR3 covers 14 residues. V shed 3 bases, J shed 6 bases, and the junction held 7 bases outside the gene matches. Here the CDR3 DNA reads TGTGCCAGCTCACCTGACAGGGTGGACGCTGAAGCTTTCTTT. Translated: CASSPDRVDAEAFF.

V gene TRBV4-1 combines with J gene TRBJ2-5, with no clear D. Trimming removed 0 bases from V and 5 bases from J, with 16 bases in between. Germline values: CDR1 MGHRA, CDR2 YSYEKL. The CDR3 sequence is 16 residues long. In DNA form, the CDR3 reads TGCGCCAGCAGCCAAGATCTCGGCCGTGCAGTCGAGACCCAGTACTTC. Translation: CASSQDLGRAVETQYF.

The gene calls are TRBV7-2 and TRBJ2-7; D not certain. The ends were cut back, 5 bases at V and 0 bases at J, with 11 bases in the middle. From germline, CDR1 is SGHTA and CDR2 FQGNSA. CDR3 length equals 14 residues. In DNA, the CDR3 is TGTGCCAGCAGCGCCTACATGAGCTCCTACGAGCAGTACTTC. Protein: CASSAYMSSYEQYF.

The chain couples TRBV5-3 to TRBJ2-2; D tentatively fits TRBD1 or TRBD2 (5 bases each). TRBV5-3 is an ORF; its function is uncertain. The V and J ends lost 0 bases and 3 bases respectively, with 15 bases between them. This CDR3 is 17 amino acids long. CDR3 nucleotides: TGTGCCAGAAGCTTGGCCAAGGGGAGCGGATACACCGGGGAGCTGTTTTTT. Translated: CARSLAKGSGYTGELFF.

The chain uses TRBV7-2 and TRBJ2-1; possibly TRBD2 for D (6 bases). The germline CDR1 and CDR2 sequences are SGHTA and FQGNSA. The V gene lost 5 bases and the J gene lost 3 bases, with 14 bases spanning the gap. The CDR3 extends over 15 amino acids. In DNA, the CDR3 is TGTGCCAGCAGCCTGGTATGGCGGGACTACAATGAGCAGTTCTTC. It translates to CASSLVWRDYNEQFF.

J is TRBJ2-1 and V is TRBV7-3, with D unclear. CDR1 is SGHTA and CDR2 is FQGTGA in the germline V gene. V lost 1 base, J lost 4 bases, and 17 bases lay in between. CDR3 size: 17 residues. CDR3 sequence (DNA): TGTGCCAGCAGCTTAAGAACTTCGGGCGTTCCGTACAATGAGCAGTTCTTC. Protein: CASSLRTSGVPYNEQFF.

The chain couples TRBV7-9 to TRBJ2-1; TRBD1 aligns across 8 bases. The V gene end was trimmed by 5 bases and the J gene end by 8 bases; junction bases not matched to a gene: 11. Looked up from germline, CDR1 is SEHNR and CDR2 is FQNEAQ (reference sequence). This CDR3 spans 15 amino acids. The CDR3 DNA reads as TGTGCCAGCAGCCGCGGGACAGGCCTAGGCCATGAGCAGTTCTTC. Amino acids: CASSRGTGLGHEQFF.

The genes are TRBV6-6 and TRBJ2-7; 12 bases agree with TRBD1. Germline CDR1 reads MNHNY; CDR2 reads SVGAGI (reference sequence). V gave up 5 bases and J gave up 5 bases; unmatched junction bases: 10. The CDR3 length is 16 residues. This CDR3 reads CASSHSAGTGGDEQYF. The CDR3 region has the DNA TGTGCCAGCAGTCATAGCGCCGGGACAGGGGGCGACGAGCAGTACTTC.

The chain has TRBV6-5 and TRBJ2-7; possible D gene TRBD1, 6 bases. From germline, CDR1 is MNHEY and CDR2 SVGAGI. Trimming left V 8 bases short and J 1 base short, with 15 bases between. This CDR3 is 14 amino acids long. The CDR3 nucleotides are TGTGCCAGCGGCCGGACAGTTGGGTCCTACGAGCAGTACTTC. Its protein product is CASGRTVGSYEQYF.

V and J are TRBV6-5 and TRBJ1-2; possibly TRBD1 for D (5 bases). CDR3 length: 13 amino acids. CDR1 and CDR2 from the germline V gene are MNHEY and SVGAGI. V shed 5 bases and J shed 3 bases, with 10 bases lying between them. For the CDR3, the DNA is TGTGCCAGCAGTACAGGAGTCTACTATGGCTACACCTTC. Translated, it gives CASSTGVYYGYTF.

The V call is TRBV5-4, the J call TRBJ1-1, with D possibly matching TRBD1 (6 bases). Germline loops: CDR1 SGHNT, CDR2 YYREEE (reference sequence). CDR3 size: 14 residues. The germline V and J ends were trimmed by 6 bases and 1 base, with 13 bases remaining between them. CDR3 in DNA: TGTGCCAGCATGGGGGGCGGGAAGAACACTGAAGCTTTCTTT. Protein sequence: CASMGGGKNTEAFF.

The rearrangement uses TRBV11-3 and TRBJ2-7; D is uncertain. V lost 5 bases, J lost 7 bases, and 12 bases lay in between. Germline lookup yields CDR1 SGHNT and CDR2 YENEEA. There are 12 residues in the CDR3. CDR3 residues: CASSTPLGEQYF. Here the CDR3 DNA reads TGTGCCAGCAGCACACCGTTAGGGGAGCAGTACTTC.

This clone was seen only once. The V gene is TRBV14, the J gene TRBJ2-1; D is ambiguous. There are 13 residues in the CDR3. V lost 2 bases and J 10 bases, leaving 12 bases between the germline ends. The germline V gene encodes CDR1 SGHDN and CDR2 FVKESK. The CDR3 loop reads CASSQKVGGEQFF. The CDR3 nucleotides are TGTGCCAGCAGCCAAAAAGTGGGCGGCGAGCAGTTCTTC.

This sequence joins TRBV10-2 and TRBJ2-1, with unresolved D. V lost 5 bases to trimming and J lost 5 bases, with 7 bases between them. The CDR3 loop spans 12 amino acids. Germline V gene sequence: CDR1 WSHSY, CDR2 SAAADI. CDR3 amino acids: CASSRLNNEQFF. The DNA of the CDR3 is TGCGCCAGCAGTCGATTGAACAATGAGCAGTTCTTC.

The CDR3: CASSLDRGYTEAFF. CDR3 nucleotide sequence: TGTGCCAGCAGCTTGGACAGGGGGTACACTGAAGCTTTCTTT. The chain joins TRBV5-4 to TRBJ1-1; 8 bases are shared with TRBD1. Germline lookup yields CDR1 SGHNT and CDR2 YYREEE (reference sequence). The CDR3 has 14 amino acids. The V segment lost 0 bases and the J segment 3 bases; nucleotides outside the gene matches: 1.

This chain connects TRBV5-1 to TRBJ2-3; D possibly matches TRBD1 or TRBD2 (5 bases each). From germline, CDR1 is SGHRS and CDR2 YFSETQ. V was trimmed by 4 bases and J by 2 bases, leaving 11 bases between them. The length of the CDR3 is 14 residues. DNA of the CDR3: TGCGCCAGCAGCCCCTCGGGGCCCACAGATACGCAGTATTTT. Protein: CASSPSGPTDTQYF.

The CDR3 DNA reads as TGTGCCAGCTCACCGGCTAATCGGGACTTTAGAGCTTTCTTT. This translates into CASSPANRDFRAFF. J is TRBJ1-1 and V is TRBV18, with a weak D call TRBD1 (5 bases). CDR1 KGHSH and CDR2 LQKENI come from the germline V gene. CDR3 length: 14 residues. V dropped 3 bases and J dropped 10 bases, with 18 bases sitting between them.

This sequence joins TRBV27 and TRBJ2-3; D is undetermined. This CDR3 is 17 amino acids long. CDR1 is MNHEY, CDR2 SMNVEV, per germline (reference sequence). V was trimmed by 0 bases and J by 1 base, leaving 14 bases between them. CDR3 residues: CASSLSHYPLGTDTQYF. CDR3 coding DNA: TGTGCCAGCAGTTTATCGCACTACCCCCTGGGCACAGATACGCAGTATTTT.

The rearrangement uses TRBV10-2 and TRBJ2-1, with D possibly TRBD2 on 7 matching bases. V was trimmed by 4 bases and J by 4 bases, leaving 23 bases between them. Germline V gene sequence: CDR1 WSHSY, CDR2 SAAADI. The CDR3 has 18 residues. CDR3 region: CASSGEGERLAVYNEQFF. CDR3 nucleotide sequence: TGCGCCAGCAGTGGAGAGGGGGAGAGGCTAGCGGTTTACAATGAGCAGTTCTTC.

The chain carries TRBV15 and TRBJ2-1; D is perhaps TRBD1 (7 bases). The CDR3 extends over 13 amino acids. Between the trimmed V and J ends, which lost 1 base and 12 bases, there was a span of 13 bases. Germline V lookup: CDR1 LNHNV, CDR2 YYDKDF (reference sequence). The CDR3 region has the DNA TGTGCCACCAGCAGAGGAGGAGGGGGCCGGCAGTTCTTC. Translation: CATSRGGGGRQFF. Complete variable domain (other parts from reference TRBV15 and TRBJ2-1): DAMVIQNPRYQVTQFGKPVTLSCSQTLNHNVMYWYQQKSSQAPKLLFHYYDKDFNNEADTPDNFQSRRPNTSFCFLDIRSPGLGDTAMYLCATSRGGGGRQFFGPGTRLTVL.

V gene TRBV6-5 combines with J gene TRBJ2-5; the D gene is possibly TRBD2 (5 bases). The CDR3 consists of 14 residues. Trimming pared 5 bases from V and 1 base from J, leaving 11 bases between. Germline CDR1 reads MNHEY; CDR2 reads SVGAGI. CDR3: CASSDRGLQETQYF. CDR3 sequence (DNA): TGTGCCAGCAGTGACCGCGGGCTCCAAGAGACCCAGTACTTC.

The chain combines TRBV6-1 with TRBJ1-1, with 7 nucleotides matching TRBD1. The CDR3 runs 17 residues. The V segment lost 3 bases and the J segment 3 bases; nucleotides outside the gene matches: 13. Germline values: CDR1 MNHNS, CDR2 SASEGT. The DNA for the CDR3 is TGTGCCAGCAGTGATTGGGATCCGACAGGGCTCGACACTGAAGCTTTCTTT. Translating gives CASSDWDPTGLDTEAFF.

The chain is built from TRBV5-1 and TRBJ2-7; possible D gene TRBD1, 5 bases. The V and J ends lost 0 bases and 2 bases respectively, with 9 bases between them. Germline V gene lookup returns CDR1 SGHRS and CDR2 YFSETQ. There are 14 residues in the CDR3. CDR3 DNA: TGCGCCAGCAGCTTGGTCGGCAGGGCCTACGAGCAGTACTTC. It yields the protein CASSLVGRAYEQYF.

The genes are TRBV5-4 and TRBJ2-1, with D tentatively TRBD1 (6 bases). CDR1 is SGHNT and CDR2 is YYREEE in the germline V gene (reference sequence). Trimming cost V 4 bases and J 9 bases, with 17 bases left between them. The CDR3 spans 14 residues. This chain's CDR3 is CASSRSGTNGEQFF. In DNA form, the CDR3 reads TGTGCCAGCAGCCGGTCAGGGACAAATGGTGAGCAGTTCTTC.

The rearrangement uses TRBV28 and TRBJ1-5; perhaps TRBD1 as D (5 bases). From germline, CDR1 is MDHEN and CDR2 SYDVKM. CDR3 size: 17 residues. V shed 2 bases and J shed 2 bases, with 16 bases lying between them. CDR3 nucleotide sequence: TGTGCCAGCAGTTTAGGTAGGGGTGAAGGTGGCAATCAGCCCCAGCATTTT. Protein sequence: CASSLGRGEGGNQPQHF.

The chain joins TRBV7-3 to TRBJ2-3, with no clear D. CDR3 size: 16 residues. Trimming cost V 4 bases and J 0 bases, with 14 bases left between them. Germline assignment: CDR1 SGHTA and CDR2 FQGTGA. CDR3 residues: CASSSDWFASTDTQYF. For the CDR3, the DNA is TGTGCCAGCAGCTCCGACTGGTTTGCTAGCACAGATACGCAGTATTTT.

This clone appeared once. This sequence joins TRBV18 and TRBJ2-7; D is possibly TRBD1 or TRBD2 (5 bases each). The CDR3 spans 13 residues. Per the germline V gene, CDR1 is KGHSH and CDR2 is LQKENI. The V gene lost 5 bases and the J gene lost 4 bases, with 12 bases spanning the gap. The CDR3 reads CASSSGTTYEQYF. The CDR3 region has the DNA TGTGCCAGCTCATCCGGGACGACTTACGAGCAGTACTTC.

This chain connects TRBV28 to TRBJ2-5; tentatively, D is TRBD2 (6 bases). The CDR3 has 16 residues. Germline V lookup: CDR1 MDHEN, CDR2 SYDVKM. Trimming pared 6 bases from V and 4 bases from J, leaving 21 bases between. CDR3 DNA sequence: TGTGCCAGCAGCTTAGGGCGGGGAAAGTTCATAGAGACCCAGTACTTC. Amino acid sequence: CASSLGRGKFIETQYF.

V and J are TRBV7-2 and TRBJ2-7, with 9 nucleotides matching TRBD2. Germline V gene sequence: CDR1 SGHTA, CDR2 FQGNSA. V gave up 5 bases and J gave up 6 bases; unmatched junction bases: 17. The CDR3 covers 17 residues. CDR3 coding DNA: TGTGCCAGCAGCCCCCGGCCAGGTAGCGGGAGACGTGTCGAGCAGTACTTC. Translating gives CASSPRPGSGRRVEQYF. The full variable domain, rest sourced from reference TRBV7-2 and TRBJ2-7, is GAGVSQSPSNKVTEKGKDVELRCDPISGHTALYWYRQSLGQGLEFLIYFQGNSAPDKSGLPSDRFSAERTGGSVSTLTIQRTQQEDSAVYLCASSPRPGSGRRVEQYFGPGTRLTVT.

This clone was picked up one time. The sample carries other DNA sequences with the same CDR3. As DNA, the CDR3 is TGTGCCAGCAGCTTAGTAACCTACGAGCAGTACTTC. Its translation: CASSLVTYEQYF. The rearrangement joins TRBV7-2 to TRBJ2-7, with D unresolved. V was trimmed by 1 base and J by 2 bases, leaving 3 bases between them. The CDR3 spans 12 residues. Germline CDR1 SGHTA, CDR2 FQGNSA.

The chain uses TRBV18 and TRBJ2-3, with D hard to call. Trimming removed 3 bases from V and 1 base from J, with 17 bases in between. The CDR3 is 17 amino acids. Germline V gene data show CDR1 as KGHSH and CDR2 as LQKENI. CDR3 in amino acids: CASSPPLVSVGTDTQYF. CDR3 coding DNA: TGTGCCAGCTCACCCCCCCTCGTGAGTGTGGGCACAGATACGCAGTATTTT.